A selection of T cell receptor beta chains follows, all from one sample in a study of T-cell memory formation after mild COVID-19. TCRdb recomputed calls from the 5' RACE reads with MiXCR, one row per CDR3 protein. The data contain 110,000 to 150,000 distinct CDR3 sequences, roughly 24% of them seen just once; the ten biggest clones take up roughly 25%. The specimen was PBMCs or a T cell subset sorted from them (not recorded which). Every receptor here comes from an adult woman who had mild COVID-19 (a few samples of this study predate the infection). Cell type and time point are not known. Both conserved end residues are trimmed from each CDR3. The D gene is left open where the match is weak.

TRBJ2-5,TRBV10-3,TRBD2,AISDRGGGEETQY
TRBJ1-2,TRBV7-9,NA,ASSLAGDMEYGYT
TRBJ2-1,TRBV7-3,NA,ASSLSAGEQF
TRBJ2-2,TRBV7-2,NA,ASSLLALEDAGELF
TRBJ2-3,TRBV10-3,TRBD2,AISGGSGGSFSTDTQY
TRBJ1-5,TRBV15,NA,ATSKRPANRQPQH
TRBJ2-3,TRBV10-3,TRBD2,AISVTRLAGEPDTQY
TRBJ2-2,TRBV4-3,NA,ASSHSTHERTGELF
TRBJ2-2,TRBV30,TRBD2,AWSGGAGAGTGELF
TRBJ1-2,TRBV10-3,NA,AITGSDTGYGYT
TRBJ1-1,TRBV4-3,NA,ASSQEDRGWDTEAF
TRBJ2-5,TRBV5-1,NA,ASSTGSQETQY
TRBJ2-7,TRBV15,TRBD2,ATSREAGTYEQY
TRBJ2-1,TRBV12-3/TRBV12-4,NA,ASSNDNDGQF
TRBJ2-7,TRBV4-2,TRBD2,ASSQSSAGGSYEQY
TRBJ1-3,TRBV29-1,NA,SVEDLNSLFSGNTIY
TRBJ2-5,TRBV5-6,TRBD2,ASSLDLAGEETQY
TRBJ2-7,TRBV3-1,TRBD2,ASSLLAGGSYEQY
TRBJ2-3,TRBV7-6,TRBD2,ASSPLAATDTQY
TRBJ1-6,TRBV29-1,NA,RAEGSGSPLH
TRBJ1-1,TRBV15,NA,ATSRGPMNTEAF
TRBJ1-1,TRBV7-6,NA,ASTRIAGAEAF
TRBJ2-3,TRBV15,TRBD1,ATSRQTGGPTDTQY
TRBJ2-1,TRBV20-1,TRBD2,SARDSSGGNNEQF
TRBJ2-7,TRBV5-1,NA,ASSFVEGISYEQY
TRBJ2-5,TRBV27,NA,ASRPLIRQETQY
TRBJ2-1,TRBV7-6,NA,ASSRLDGYNEQF
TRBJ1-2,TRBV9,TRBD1,ASSPAGDSFYGYT
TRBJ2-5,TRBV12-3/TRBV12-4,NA,ASSSGLWGQETQY